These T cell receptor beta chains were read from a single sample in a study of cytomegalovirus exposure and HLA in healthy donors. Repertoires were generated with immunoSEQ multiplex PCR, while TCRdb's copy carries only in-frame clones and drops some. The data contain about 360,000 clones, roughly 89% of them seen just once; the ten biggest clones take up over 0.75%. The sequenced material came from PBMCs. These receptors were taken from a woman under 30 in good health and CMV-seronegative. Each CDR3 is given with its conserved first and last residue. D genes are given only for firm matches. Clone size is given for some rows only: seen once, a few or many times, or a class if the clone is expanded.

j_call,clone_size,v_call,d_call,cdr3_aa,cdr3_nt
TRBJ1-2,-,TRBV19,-,CASTGGDHYGYTF,TGTGCCAGTACTGGGGGGGACCACTATGGCTACACCTTC
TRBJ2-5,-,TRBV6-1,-,CASSRTDQETQYF,TGTGCCAGCAGTAGGACAGACCAAGAGACCCAGTACTTC
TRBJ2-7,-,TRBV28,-,CASSSSYEQYF,TGTGCCAGCAGCTCCTCCTACGAGCAGTACTTC
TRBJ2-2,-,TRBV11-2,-,CASSLDRRGGNSGELFF,TGTGCCAGCAGCTTAGATAGGAGGGGGGGCAACTCCGGGGAGCTGTTTTTT
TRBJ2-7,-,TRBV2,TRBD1,CASSALPDRRSYEQYF,TGTGCCAGCAGTGCCCTTCCGGACAGGAGATCCTACGAGCAGTACTTC
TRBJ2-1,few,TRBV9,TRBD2,CASSATGTSGGSSYNEQFF,TGTGCCAGCAGCGCCACCGGGACTAGCGGGGGGAGCTCCTACAATGAGCAGTTCTTC
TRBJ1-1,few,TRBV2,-,CASEDPNTEAFF,TGTGCCAGCGAGGATCCGAACACTGAAGCTTTCTTT
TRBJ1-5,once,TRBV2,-,CASSPFGTYNQPQHF,TGTGCCAGCAGTCCGTTTGGGACTTATAATCAGCCCCAGCATTTT
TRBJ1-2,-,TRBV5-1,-,CASRPDSYGYTF,TGCGCCAGCAGACCGGACAGCTATGGCTACACCTTC
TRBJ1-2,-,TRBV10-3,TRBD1,CAIRGTGNGYTF,TGTGCCATCCGGGGGACAGGGAATGGCTACACCTTC
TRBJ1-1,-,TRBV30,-,CAWREPGVYNEAFF,TGTGCCTGGAGGGAACCCGGAGTTTATAATGAAGCTTTCTTT
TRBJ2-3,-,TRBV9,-,CASSRSPTDTQYF,TGTGCCAGCAGTCGTAGTCCCACAGATACGCAGTATTTT
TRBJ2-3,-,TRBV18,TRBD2,CASSPLTSGTDTQYF,TGTGCCAGCTCACCACTCACTAGCGGCACAGATACGCAGTATTTT
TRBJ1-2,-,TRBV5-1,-,CASSLGQLESYGYTF,TGCGCCAGCAGCTTGGGCCAATTAGAGAGCTATGGCTACACCTTC
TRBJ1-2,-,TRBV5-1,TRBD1,CASRQGADYGYTF,TGCGCCAGCAGACAGGGGGCTGACTATGGCTACACCTTC
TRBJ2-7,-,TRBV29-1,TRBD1,CSVGEGQGSYEQYF,TGCAGCGTTGGTGAGGGACAGGGCTCCTACGAGCAGTACTTC
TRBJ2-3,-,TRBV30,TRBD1,CAWRGGLDTQYF,TGTGCCTGGAGAGGGGGCTTAGATACGCAGTATTTT
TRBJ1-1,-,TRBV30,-,CAWNGASTEAFF,TGTGCCTGGAATGGGGCTAGCACTGAAGCTTTCTTT
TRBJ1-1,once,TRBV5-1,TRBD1,CASSLGGTGNGGAFF,TGCGCCAGCAGCCTCGGGGGGACAGGGAATGGTGGAGCTTTCTTT
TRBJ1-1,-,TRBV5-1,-,CASSLEVGQSAEAFF,TGCGCCAGCAGCTTGGAGGTTGGACAGTCAGCTGAAGCTTTCTTT
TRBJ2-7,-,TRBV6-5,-,CASSPHGGYEQYF,TGTGCCAGCAGCCCACACGGAGGCTACGAGCAGTACTTC
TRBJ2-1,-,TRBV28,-,CASGSNEQFF,TGTGCCAGCGGGAGCAATGAGCAGTTCTTC
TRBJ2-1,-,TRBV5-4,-,CASSLVARTFGVGEQFF,TGTGCCAGCAGCTTGGTGGCCCGGACTTTTGGCGTCGGAGAGCAGTTCTTC
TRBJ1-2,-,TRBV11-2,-,CASSPDRNYGYTF,TGTGCCAGCAGCCCGGACAGAAACTATGGCTACACCTTC
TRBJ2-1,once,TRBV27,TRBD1,CASSLDREAYNEQFF,TGTGCCAGCAGTTTAGACAGGGAAGCCTACAATGAGCAGTTCTTC
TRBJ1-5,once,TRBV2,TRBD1,CASSGPDRGASQPQHF,TGTGCCAGCAGTGGGCCTGACAGGGGAGCGAGTCAGCCCCAGCATTTT
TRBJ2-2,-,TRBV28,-,CASSLGGSNTGELFF,TGTGCCAGCAGTTTGGGGGGATCGAACACCGGGGAGCTGTTTTTT
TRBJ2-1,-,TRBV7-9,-,CASSHKGGGDEQFF,TGTGCCAGCAGCCACAAGGGGGGGGGCGATGAGCAGTTCTTC
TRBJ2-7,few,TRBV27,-,CASRTTAYEQYF,TGTGCCAGCAGAACGACAGCCTACGAGCAGTACTTC
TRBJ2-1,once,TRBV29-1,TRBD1,CSVYTDRSYNEQFF,TGCAGCGTCTACACGGACAGGAGCTACAATGAGCAGTTCTTC
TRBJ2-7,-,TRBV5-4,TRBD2,CASSLEGLAGVEQYF,TGTGCCAGCAGCTTAGAAGGGCTAGCGGGAGTCGAGCAGTACTTC
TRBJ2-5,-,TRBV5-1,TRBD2,CASSQGRGLAGESGQETQYF,TGCGCCAGCAGTCAGGGCAGGGGACTAGCGGGAGAATCCGGCCAAGAGACCCAGTACTTC
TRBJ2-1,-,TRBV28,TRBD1,CASKKQGAQSGEQFF,TGTGCCAGCAAGAAACAGGGGGCTCAATCCGGGGAGCAGTTCTTC
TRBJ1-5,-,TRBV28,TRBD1,CASNPTGWSNQPQHF,TGTGCCAGCAACCCGACAGGGTGGAGCAATCAGCCCCAGCATTTT
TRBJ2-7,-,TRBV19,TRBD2,CATNRSGLADSYEQYF,TGTGCCACCAACCGTTCGGGACTAGCCGACTCCTACGAGCAGTACTTC
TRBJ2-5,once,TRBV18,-,CASSPEFGETQYF,TGTGCCAGCTCACCAGAATTCGGAGAGACCCAGTACTTC
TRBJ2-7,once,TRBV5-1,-,CASSFGASYEQYF,TGCGCCAGCAGTTTTGGGGCCTCCTACGAGCAGTACTTC
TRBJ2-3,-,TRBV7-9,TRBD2,CASRWGLAGETDTQYF,TGTGCCAGCAGATGGGGACTAGCGGGAGAGACAGATACGCAGTATTTT
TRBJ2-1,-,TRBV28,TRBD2,CASSRSGRPGNEQFF,TGTGCCAGCAGTCGCAGCGGGAGGCCGGGGAATGAGCAGTTCTTC
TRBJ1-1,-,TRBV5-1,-,CASSSEDSQNTEAFF,TGCGCCAGCAGCTCTGAGGACAGCCAGAACACTGAAGCTTTCTTT
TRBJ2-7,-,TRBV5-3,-,CARMDHRRDEQYF,TGTGCCAGAATGGATCACAGGCGCGACGAGCAGTACTTC
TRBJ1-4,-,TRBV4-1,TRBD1,CASSERTGGIIPNEKLFF,TGCGCCAGCAGCGAAAGGACAGGGGGGATTATTCCTAATGAAAAACTGTTTTTT
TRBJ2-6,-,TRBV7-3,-,CASSLNPLASGANVLTF,TGTGCCAGCAGCTTAAACCCTCTAGCGAGTGGGGCCAACGTCCTGACTTTC
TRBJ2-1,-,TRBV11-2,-,CATQGASGLEEQFF,TGTGCCACTCAGGGTGCGTCGGGTTTAGAGGAGCAGTTCTTC
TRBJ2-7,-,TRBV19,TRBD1,CASSPSDRAEQYF,TGTGCCAGTAGTCCCTCCGACAGGGCGGAGCAGTACTTC
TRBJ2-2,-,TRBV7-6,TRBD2,CASSYGRGGKNGELFF,TGTGCCAGCAGCTATGGTAGGGGAGGGAAGAACGGGGAGCTGTTTTTT
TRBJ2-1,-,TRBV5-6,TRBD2,CASSFFGGYNEQFF,TGTGCCAGCAGCTTCTTCGGGGGGTACAATGAGCAGTTCTTC
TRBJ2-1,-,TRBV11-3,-,CASSLENGNNEQFF,TGTGCCAGCAGCTTAGAGAACGGGAACAATGAGCAGTTCTTC
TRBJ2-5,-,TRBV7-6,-,CASSPNAQGETQYF,TGTGCCAGCAGCCCCAACGCGCAGGGGGAGACCCAGTACTTC
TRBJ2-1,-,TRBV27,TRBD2,CASRVGGGLRIAEQFF,TGTGCCAGCAGGGTCGGGGGGGGCCTACGGATAGCTGAGCAGTTCTTC
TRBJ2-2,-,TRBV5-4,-,CASSSRGRATGELFF,TGTGCCAGCAGCTCGAGGGGGAGGGCCACCGGGGAGCTGTTTTTT
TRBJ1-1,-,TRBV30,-,CAWSVPGAEAFF,TGTGCCTGGAGTGTACCAGGGGCTGAAGCTTTCTTT
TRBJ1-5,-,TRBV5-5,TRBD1,CASSLGYRGNNQPQHF,TGTGCCAGCAGCCTGGGGTACAGGGGCAACAATCAGCCCCAGCATTTT
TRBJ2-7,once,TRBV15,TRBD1,CATSRGGTGAYEQYF,TGTGCCACCAGCAGAGGTGGGACAGGGGCCTACGAGCAGTACTTC